This T cell receptor (beta chain) stems from a study of shared clonotypes between healthy human individuals. Study findings and constraints: Naive CD4 clonotypes were shared across a handful of donors at about 5.3%.

V lost 3 bases, J lost 7 bases, and 7 bases lay in between. The germline gives CDR1 LNHNV, CDR2 YYDKDF (reference sequence). The CDR3 spans 12 residues. As concerns this clone: What it binds is not known.

Profiled with immunoSEQ multiplex PCR; TCRdb holds only in-frame clones, not every one. Altogether 2 million to 3 million clones are present, roughly 92% being singletons, with the ten largest covering 0.11% to 0.15%. This chain connects TRBV15 to TRBJ2-1, with D possibly TRBD1 on 6 matching bases. The sequenced sample consisted of naive CD4+ T cells sorted from blood. Subset meaning: CD45RA+ positively selected. The receptor's source is a man aged 18 to 29 in good health. The CDR3 DNA follows: TGTGCCACCAGCAGCCAGGGGAATGAGCAGTTCTTC. Protein: CATSSQGNEQFF.